A selection of T cell receptor beta chains follows, all from one sample in a study of blood T cell repertoires in COVID-19. Here immunoSEQ multiplex PCR was the method, and the copy in TCRdb shows in-frame clones only, minus some. This sample yields a few hundred thousand clones, of which 85% are seen a single time; around 20% belongs to the top ten. The sample comprised PBMCs or T cells enriched from blood (not recorded which). The source of these receptors is a man between 40 and 49 years old who had recovered from COVID-19. Each CDR3 is given without its conserved first and last residue.

j_call	v_call	cdr3_aa
TRBJ1-4	TRBV4-1	ASSQESVPANEKLF
TRBJ2-2	TRBV7-9	ASSLVVVTSATGELF
TRBJ1-1	TRBV7-2	ASSLQTGGHTEAF
TRBJ2-7	TRBV12-3/TRBV12-4	ASSLGAAYEQY
TRBJ2-3	TRBV6-5	ATRGGIGTDTQY
TRBJ2-7	TRBV21-1	ASSSTYRAVWAYEQY
TRBJ1-1	TRBV4-2	ASSPSGDTEAF
TRBJ1-1	TRBV19	ASSRSGGLSAEAF
TRBJ2-2	TRBV3-1/TRBV3-2	ASSLNGELF
TRBJ1-1	TRBV11-3	ASSLDWTGPKSTEAF
TRBJ2-1	TRBV30	AWSSSQGFTYNEQF
TRBJ1-4	TRBV19	ASSIGGPREKLF
TRBJ2-1	TRBV7-9	ASSFALNEQF
TRBJ2-1	TRBV4-1	ASSLGTSGREQF